The 21 T cell receptor beta chains listed next were all sequenced from one sample in a study of blood T cell repertoires in COVID-19. Data came from immunoSEQ multiplex PCR; TCRdb stores just in-frame clones and leaves some out. The table has about 54,000 clones, almost 85% seen once. The sample comprised peripheral blood. The receptors here all came from a human donor in a cohort sampled during active COVID-19.

This clone was observed once. The rearrangement links TRBV28 to TRBJ2-3, with a tentative D call TRBD1 (6 bases). V was cut by 5 bases and J by 7 bases, with 13 bases left in between. Germline CDR1 is MDHEN and CDR2 is SYDVKM. CDR3 size: 13 residues. This CDR3 reads CASSPTGTNTQYF. The CDR3 DNA sequence: TGTGCCAGCAGTCCCACCGGGACAAATACGCAGTATTTT. The full variable domain, with the rest looked up from reference TRBV28 and TRBJ2-3, is DVKVTQSSRYLVKRTGEKVFLECVQDMDHENMFWYRQDPGLGLRLIYFSYDVKMKEKGDIPEGYSVSREKKERFSLILESASTNQTSMYLCASSPTGTNTQYFGPGTRLTVL.

The chain uses TRBV5-1 and TRBJ1-2; possibly TRBD1 for D (6 bases). Germline CDR1 reads SGHRS; CDR2 reads YFSETQ. Trimming pared 4 bases from V and 8 bases from J, leaving 21 bases between. This CDR3 spans 15 amino acids. The DNA for the CDR3 is TGCGCCAGCAGCAACCGGGACACGTTATTCGAAGGCTACACCTTC. Translation: CASSNRDTLFEGYTF.

The J gene is TRBJ2-7, the V gene TRBV7-2; 11 bases are shared with TRBD1. Germline V gene lookup returns CDR1 SGHTA and CDR2 FQGNSA. This CDR3 is built from 15 residues. V trimming: 5 bases; J trimming: 2 bases; junction bases outside the gene matches: 5. The CDR3 nucleotides are TGTGCCAGCAGCCCTCGGACAGGGGGCACCTACGAGCAGTACTTC. Its protein is CASSPRTGGTYEQYF. Full variable domain (remainder filled in from reference TRBV7-2 and TRBJ2-7): GAGVSQSPSNKVTEKGKDVELRCDPISGHTALYWYRQSLGQGLEFLIYFQGNSAPDKSGLPSDRFSAERTGGSVSTLTIQRTQQEDSAVYLCASSPRTGGTYEQYFGPGTRLTVT.

CDR3 sequence (DNA): TGTGCCAGCAGTTTAGCCAGGGTGAGCGGGGAGCTGTTTTTT. Its protein product is CASSLARVSGELFF. This chain connects TRBV27 to TRBJ2-2; weak D call: TRBD1 (5 bases). Between the trimmed V and J ends, which lost 2 bases and 7 bases, there was a span of 11 bases. CDR3 length equals 14 residues. The V gene's germline CDR1 is MNHEY and CDR2 SMNVEV (reference sequence).

The rearrangement joins TRBV5-1 to TRBJ2-7, with D perhaps matching TRBD2 (5 bases). The V end was cut by 0 bases, the J end by 3 bases, with 7 bases between. Germline V gene data show CDR1 as SGHRS and CDR2 as YFSETQ. CDR3 size: 13 residues. CDR3 residues: CASSLGRDYEQYF. CDR3 coding DNA: TGCGCCAGCAGCTTGGGCCGGGACTACGAGCAGTACTTC.

V gene TRBV10-1 combines with J gene TRBJ1-3; a weak D match, TRBD1 (5 bases). The CDR3 is 16 amino acids. Looked up from germline, CDR1 is WNHNN and CDR2 is SYGVQD (reference sequence). Between the trimmed V and J ends, which lost 2 bases and 1 base, there was a span of 12 bases. In DNA form, the CDR3 reads TGCGCCAGCAGTGAGAGCAGGGTCGGGTCTGGAAACACCATATATTTT. Translated, it gives CASSESRVGSGNTIYF.

Concerning this clone: At one boundary the junction diverges from the germline segment, which might be a read error. V and J are TRBV7-7 and TRBJ2-7; 9 bases line up with TRBD2. CDR1 is SSHAT and CDR2 is FNYEAQ in the germline V gene (reference sequence). CDR3 length: 14 residues. CDR3 DNA sequence: TGTGCTAGCACACCCCTTAGCGGGAGCTACGAGCAGTACTTC. Translating gives CASTPLSGSYEQYF.

The chain is built from TRBV29-1 and TRBJ2-7; TRBD2 matches 14 bases. V was pared by 7 bases and J by 7 bases, with 12 bases of the junction left unmatched. The germline V gene has CDR1 SQVTM and CDR2 ANQGSEA. The length of the CDR3 is 15 residues. The CDR3 DNA sequence: TGCAGCGCTGGGACTAGCGGGAGTACGGGGAGGGAGCAGTACTTC. Protein product: CSAGTSGSTGREQYF.

The chain combines TRBV4-2 with TRBJ2-7; 9 nucleotides line up with TRBD1. V shed 2 bases, J shed 0 bases, and the junction held 5 bases outside the gene matches. Germline V gene lookup returns CDR1 LGHNA and CDR2 YNFKEQ. CDR3 length: 16 amino acids. The DNA for the CDR3 is TGTGCCAGCAGCCAACGCGGGACAGGGACCTCCTACGAGCAGTACTTC. Protein sequence: CASSQRGTGTSYEQYF.

In DNA, the CDR3 is TGTGCCAGCAGTTTGTGGCGGGGGGACCTCTCCTACGAGCAGTACTTC. Translation: CASSLWRGDLSYEQYF. This sequence joins TRBV27 and TRBJ2-7; 8 bases line up with TRBD2. This CDR3 region has 16 residues. The germline V gene has CDR1 MNHEY and CDR2 SMNVEV (reference sequence). J was trimmed by 0 bases and V by 3 bases; bases with no gene match: 7.

V and J are TRBV9 and TRBJ2-5, with 7 bases fitting TRBD1. The V gene's germline CDR1 is SGDLS and CDR2 YYNGEE. This CDR3 spans 14 amino acids. V was pared by 3 bases and J by 2 bases, with 4 bases of the junction left unmatched. The DNA of the CDR3 is TGTGCCAGCAGCGCTCGGACAGGACAAGAGACCCAGTACTTC. It codes for CASSARTGQETQYF.

V usage is TRBV2 and J usage is TRBJ2-7, with TRBD2 matching 8 bases. The CDR3 has 14 amino acids. Germline CDR1 and CDR2: SNHLY and FYNNEI. V was pared by 4 bases and J by 4 bases, with 6 bases of the junction left unmatched. The CDR3 DNA follows: TGTGCCAGCAGTGCGGGGACTAGAGGGTACGAGCAGTACTTC. Amino acid sequence: CASSAGTRGYEQYF.

The V call is TRBV15, the J call TRBJ2-1; D might be TRBD2 (5 bases). The germline V gene encodes CDR1 LNHNV and CDR2 YYDKDF (reference sequence). This CDR3 has 15 amino acids. The V and J ends lost 2 bases and 7 bases respectively, with 15 bases between them. The CDR3 DNA sequence: TGTGCCACCAGCAGACTAGTCCCGGGGTGGAATGAGCAGTTCTTC. Its protein is CATSRLVPGWNEQFF.

The chain carries TRBV4-1 and TRBJ2-7; TRBD2 might be the D (6 bases). The length of the CDR3 is 13 residues. CDR1 is MGHRA, CDR2 YSYEKL, per germline. Trimming took off 1 base at V and 4 bases at J, with 8 bases between the two ends. This CDR3 reads CASSQVGGYEQYF. In DNA form, the CDR3 reads TGCGCCAGCAGCCAAGTGGGAGGATACGAGCAGTACTTC.

The CDR3 loop reads CASSVSPHRGLSGNTIYF. As DNA, the CDR3 is TGTGCCAGCAGCGTATCCCCCCATCGCGGCCTCTCTGGAAACACCATATATTTT. The chain uses TRBV9 and TRBJ1-3; no clear D. Germline V gene data show CDR1 as SGDLS and CDR2 as YYNGEE. V lost 1 base, J lost 0 bases, and 17 bases lay in between. The CDR3 sequence is 18 residues long.

This sequence joins TRBV18 and TRBJ2-2; possible D gene TRBD2, 6 bases. The length of the CDR3 is 16 residues. Germline loops: CDR1 KGHSH, CDR2 LQKENI. V lost 5 bases, J lost 4 bases, and 17 bases lay in between. The CDR3 nucleotides read TGTGCCAGCTCAGGAACCCGGGACTTTCCCACCGGGGAGCTGTTTTTT. It is translated as CASSGTRDFPTGELFF.

The chain combines TRBV2 with TRBJ1-2; TRBD1 agrees at 8 bases. J gave up 6 bases and V 1 base, and 7 bases lay outside the gene matches. Per the germline V gene, CDR1 is SNHLY and CDR2 is FYNNEI. This CDR3 is 15 amino acids long. CDR3 DNA sequence: TGTGCCAGCAGTGAAGGGACAGGGTGGGATGATGGCTACACCTTC. Translation gives CASSEGTGWDDGYTF.

The J gene is TRBJ1-4, the V gene TRBV4-2; D possibly corresponds to TRBD1 (6 bases). Trimming shortened V by 4 bases and J by 3 bases, and 18 bases separated the two germline ends. Germline assignment: CDR1 LGHNA and CDR2 YNFKEQ. The length of the CDR3 is 17 residues. The CDR3 reads CASSLIPGGTANEKLFF. The CDR3 bases are TGTGCCAGCAGCCTCATACCGGGGGGCACAGCTAATGAAAAACTGTTTTTT.

V and J are TRBV5-1 and TRBJ2-1; 7 bases fit TRBD2. CDR1 is SGHRS and CDR2 is YFSETQ in the germline V gene. Trimming took 4 bases from V and 1 from J; bases not matched to a gene: 5. This CDR3 region has 15 residues. CDR3 amino acids: CASSTGEGSYNEQFF. The CDR3 DNA sequence: TGCGCCAGCAGCACGGGGGAGGGTTCCTACAATGAGCAGTTCTTC.

CDR3 coding DNA: TGTGCCAGCACCAAACCCGGGACAGGGGGCAGGACAGATACGCAGTATTTT. Translation: CASTKPGTGGRTDTQYF. This chain links TRBV27 with TRBJ2-3; 12 nucleotides match TRBD1. The V gene's germline CDR1 is MNHEY and CDR2 SMNVEV (reference sequence). V shed 7 bases, J shed 3 bases, and the junction held 11 bases outside the gene matches. The CDR3 contains 17 residues.

This clone was found once. V and J are TRBV2 and TRBJ2-3; D possibly corresponds to TRBD2 (5 bases). Germline-derived CDR1 and CDR2 are SNHLY and FYNNEI. The CDR3 spans 16 residues. V lost 9 bases to trimming and J lost 0 bases, with 19 bases between them. This CDR3 reads CARPPGGRTSTDTQYF. The CDR3 coding sequence is TGTGCCAGACCCCCCGGTGGACGGACTAGCACAGATACGCAGTATTTT. The variable domain in full, completed from reference TRBV2 and TRBJ2-3, reads EPEVTQTPSHQVTQMGQEVILRCVPISNHLYFYWYRQILGQKVEFLVSFYNNEISEKSEIFDDQFSVERPDGSNFTLKIRSTKLEDSAMYFCARPPGGRTSTDTQYFGPGTRLTVL.